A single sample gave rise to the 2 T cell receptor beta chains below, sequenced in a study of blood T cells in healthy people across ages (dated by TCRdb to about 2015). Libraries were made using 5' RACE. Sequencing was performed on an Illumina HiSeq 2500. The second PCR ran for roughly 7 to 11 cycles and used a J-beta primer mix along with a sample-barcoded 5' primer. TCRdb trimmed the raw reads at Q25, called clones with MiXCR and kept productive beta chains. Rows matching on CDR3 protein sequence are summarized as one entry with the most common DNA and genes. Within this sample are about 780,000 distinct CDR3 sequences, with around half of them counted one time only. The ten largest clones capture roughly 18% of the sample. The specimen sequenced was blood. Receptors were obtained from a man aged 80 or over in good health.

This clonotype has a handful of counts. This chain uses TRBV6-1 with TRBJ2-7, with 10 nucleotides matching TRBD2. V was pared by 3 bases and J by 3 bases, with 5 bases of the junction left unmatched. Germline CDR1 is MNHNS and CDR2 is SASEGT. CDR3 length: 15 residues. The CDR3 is CASSENLAGVYEQYF. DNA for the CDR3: TGTGCCAGCAGTGAGAATCTAGCGGGAGTCTACGAGCAGTACTTC.

CDR3 loop: CASSLSGSDEKLFF. CDR3 sequence (DNA): TGTGCCAGCAGTCTCTCAGGGTCCGATGAAAAACTGTTTTTT. V is TRBV28 and J is TRBJ1-4, with D tentatively TRBD1 (5 bases). Germline lookup yields CDR1 MDHEN and CDR2 SYDVKM. The CDR3 contains 14 residues. V gave up 5 bases and J gave up 6 bases, with 13 bases separating them.